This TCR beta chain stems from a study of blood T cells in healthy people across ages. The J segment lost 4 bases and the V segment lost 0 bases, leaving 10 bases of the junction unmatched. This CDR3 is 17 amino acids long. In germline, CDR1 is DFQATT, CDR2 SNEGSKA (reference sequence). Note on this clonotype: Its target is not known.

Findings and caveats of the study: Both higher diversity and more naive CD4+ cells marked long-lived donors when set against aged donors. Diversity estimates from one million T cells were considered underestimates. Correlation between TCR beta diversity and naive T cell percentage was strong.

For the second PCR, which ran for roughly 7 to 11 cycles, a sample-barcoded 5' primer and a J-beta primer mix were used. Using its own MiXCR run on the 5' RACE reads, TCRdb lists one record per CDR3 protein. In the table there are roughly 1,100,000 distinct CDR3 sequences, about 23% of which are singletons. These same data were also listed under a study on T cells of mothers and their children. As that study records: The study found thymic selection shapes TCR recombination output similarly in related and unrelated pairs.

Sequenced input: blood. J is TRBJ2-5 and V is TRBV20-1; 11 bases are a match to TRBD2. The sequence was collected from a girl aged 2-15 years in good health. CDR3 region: CSARDFHKTSGIETQYF. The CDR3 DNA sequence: TGCAGTGCTAGAGATTTCCACAAGACTAGCGGGATAGAGACCCAGTACTTC.